This entry lists 23 T cell receptor beta chains sequenced from one sample in a study of cytomegalovirus exposure and HLA in healthy donors. TCRdb's copy holds only in-frame clones and misses some; the assay was immunoSEQ multiplex PCR. This table holds hundreds of thousands of clones, 80% to 95% found once. The specimen sequenced was PBMCs. These receptors all come from a woman between 25 and 40 years old in good health and CMV-seronegative.

This rearrangement joins TRBV7-2 to TRBJ1-2; 7 bases map to TRBD1. With 5 bases clipped from V and 2 bases from J, the junction kept 5 bases outside the gene matches. CDR3 length: 14 residues. Germline-derived CDR1 and CDR2 are SGHTA and FQGNSA. For the CDR3, the DNA is TGTGCCAGCAGCAGGACAGGAGGGAACTATGGCTACACCTTC. This translates into CASSRTGGNYGYTF.

The rearrangement joins TRBV18 to TRBJ2-7; possible D gene TRBD2, 5 bases. This CDR3 spans 12 amino acids. The ends were cut back, 6 bases at V and 5 bases at J, with 11 bases in the middle. In germline, CDR1 is KGHSH, CDR2 LQKENI. The CDR3 protein is CASSPGSHEQYF. The CDR3 DNA reads TGTGCCAGCTCCCCGGGGAGTCACGAGCAGTACTTC.

The chain combines TRBV2 with TRBJ1-5; possible D gene TRBD1, 5 bases. CDR3 length: 16 residues. Germline values: CDR1 SNHLY, CDR2 FYNNEI. With 6 bases removed from V and 3 bases from J, the gap between germline ends came to 18 bases. CDR3 loop: CASSARPQGFNQPQHF. CDR3 bases: TGTGCCAGCAGCGCCCGCCCTCAGGGTTTCAATCAGCCCCAGCATTTT.

V and J are TRBV28 and TRBJ2-5; 7 nucleotides line up with TRBD1. CDR1 MDHEN and CDR2 SYDVKM come from the germline V gene. The CDR3 totals 15 residues. V trimming: 1 base; J trimming: 2 bases; junction bases outside the gene matches: 4. The CDR3 DNA reads as TGTGCCAGCAGTTTATCCCAGACAGGGCAAGAGACCCAGTACTTC. Translated: CASSLSQTGQETQYF.

V and J are TRBV29-1 and TRBJ1-5, with D perhaps matching TRBD1 (6 bases). This CDR3 comprises 12 residues. Germline lookup yields CDR1 SQVTM and CDR2 ANQGSEA. V shed 5 bases and J shed 5 bases, with 10 bases lying between them. CDR3: CSVSKGDQPQHF. As DNA, the CDR3 is TGCAGCGTTAGTAAGGGGGATCAGCCCCAGCATTTT.

The chain employs TRBV6-1 and TRBJ1-1; 8 bases map to TRBD1. The CDR3 totals 14 residues. The J segment lost 1 base and the V segment lost 6 bases, leaving 4 bases of the junction unmatched. Germline lookup yields CDR1 MNHNS and CDR2 SASEGT. The CDR3 reads CASRVDRGNTEAFF. Written as DNA, the CDR3 is TGTGCCAGCAGGGTAGACAGGGGGAACACTGAAGCTTTCTTT.

The sample holds one count of this clone. The chain has TRBV19 and TRBJ2-5; no definite D call. Germline assignment: CDR1 LNHDA and CDR2 SQIVND (reference sequence). V was clipped by 7 bases and J by 5 bases, with 8 bases between them. This CDR3 has 11 amino acids. Here the CDR3 DNA reads TGTGCCAGTACCAACTCGGAGACCCAGTACTTC. This translates into CASTNSETQYF. The full variable domain, completed using reference TRBV19 and TRBJ2-5, is DGGITQSPKYLFRKEGQNVTLSCEQNLNHDAMYWYRQDPGQGLRLIYYSQIVNDFQKGDIAEGYSVSREKKESFPLTVTSAQKNPTAFYLCASTNSETQYFGPGTRLLVL.

This clone was seen just once. The rearrangement uses TRBV28 and TRBJ2-5; weak D call: TRBD1 (5 bases). The germline gives CDR1 MDHEN, CDR2 SYDVKM. The CDR3 covers 15 residues. Trimming left V 3 bases short and J 4 bases short, with 15 bases between. CDR3 sequence (DNA): TGTGCCAGCAGTTTGTATGGGGCCGTTTCAGAGACCCAGTACTTC. It encodes CASSLYGAVSETQYF.

This clone was counted between two and nine times. The rearrangement links TRBV6-4 to TRBJ2-1; 9 positions match TRBD2. The germline V gene encodes CDR1 MRHNA and CDR2 SNTAGT. V lost 0 bases and J lost 7; bases outside the gene matches: 4. The CDR3 loop spans 15 amino acids. The CDR3 DNA reads TGTGCCAGCAGTGACTCGGCGGGAGGGGGTAATGAGCAGTTCTTC. Translated: CASSDSAGGGNEQFF.

The chain couples TRBV4-3 to TRBJ1-2; D is ambiguous. Between the trimmed V and J ends, which lost 3 bases and 1 base, there was a span of 15 bases. There are 16 residues in the CDR3. The germline CDR1 and CDR2 sequences are LGHNA and YSLEER. This CDR3 is CASSQGRGSLNYGYTF. CDR3 DNA sequence: TGCGCCAGCAGCCAGGGTCGCGGAAGTCTTAACTATGGCTACACCTTC.

This chain connects TRBV28 to TRBJ2-7, with D tentatively TRBD1 (6 bases). Germline loops: CDR1 MDHEN, CDR2 SYDVKM. This CDR3 comprises 15 residues. Deletions cut 1 base from V and 2 bases from J, with 12 bases between. The CDR3 is CASSLFQGTTYEQYF. DNA of the CDR3: TGTGCCAGCAGTTTATTTCAGGGGACAACCTACGAGCAGTACTTC.

The chain joins TRBV29-1 to TRBJ2-7, with 9 bases identical to TRBD2. Germline lookup yields CDR1 SQVTM and CDR2 ANQGSEA. V lost 1 base to trimming and J lost 8 bases; unmatched junction nucleotides: 6. The CDR3 totals 13 residues. The CDR3 DNA reads as TGCAGCGTTGAAGGTAGCGGGAGCTTCAAGCAGTACTTC. It yields the protein CSVEGSGSFKQYF.

This clone was observed once. This chain connects TRBV19 to TRBJ2-6; 11 bases align to TRBD1. CDR1 is LNHDA and CDR2 is SQIVND in the germline V gene (reference sequence). Losses at the gene ends were 9 bases for V and 3 bases for J; bases not matched to a gene: 7. The CDR3 is 16 amino acids. CDR3 DNA sequence: TGTGCCAGCGGACAGGGGGCGCTTCATGGGGCCAACGTCCTGACTTTC. Translating gives CASGQGALHGANVLTF.

This chain joins TRBV5-1 and TRBJ2-7; TRBD1 agrees at 7 bases. Germline trimming cut 4 bases from V and 6 bases from J; bases unmatched to any gene: 7. There are 13 residues in the CDR3. The V gene's germline CDR1 is SGHRS and CDR2 YFSETQ. The DNA of the CDR3 is TGCGCCAGCAGCCCAATTACAGGGGTCGAGCAGTACTTC. Protein: CASSPITGVEQYF.

V is TRBV5-1 and J is TRBJ2-5; D remains unclear. The V end was cut by 0 bases, the J end by 5 bases, with 2 bases between. The CDR3 is 11 residues long. Germline CDR1 reads SGHRS; CDR2 reads YFSETQ. The CDR3 sequence: CASSLAETQYF. CDR3 sequence (DNA): TGCGCCAGCAGCTTGGCCGAGACCCAGTACTTC.

V usage is TRBV6-5 and J usage is TRBJ2-7, with 7 nucleotides matching TRBD2. This CDR3 has 13 residues. Germline CDR1 reads MNHEY; CDR2 reads SVGAGI. With V trimmed by 6 bases and J by 2 bases, 4 bases remained unmatched. CDR3 nucleotide sequence: TGTGCCAGCAGCAAGCGGGAAACCTACGAGCAGTACTTC. As protein: CASSKRETYEQYF.

This sequence joins TRBV13 and TRBJ1-1; D possibly corresponds to TRBD1 (6 bases). Germline lookup yields CDR1 PRHDT and CDR2 FYEKMQ (reference sequence). This CDR3 region has 15 residues. Trimming stripped 2 bases from V and 7 bases from J, with 17 bases between. This CDR3 reads CASSLSQGRDVEAFF. CDR3 bases: TGTGCCAGCAGCTTATCGCAGGGGCGAGATGTTGAAGCTTTCTTT.

The chain uses TRBV5-6 and TRBJ2-7; D possibly matches TRBD1 or TRBD2 (5 bases each). CDR1 is SGHDT and CDR2 is YYEEEE in the germline V gene. The V end was cut by 0 bases, the J end by 4 bases, with 14 bases between. CDR3 length equals 15 residues. The CDR3 spells CASSLDGTGRYEQYF. The CDR3 DNA follows: TGTGCCAGCAGCTTGGACGGCACGGGGCGGTACGAGCAGTACTTC.

V usage is TRBV5-6 and J usage is TRBJ2-5; TRBD2 matches at 10 bases. CDR1 is SGHDT and CDR2 is YYEEEE in the germline V gene. The CDR3 is made up of 14 amino acids. V lost 2 bases and J lost 5; bases outside the gene matches: 3. CDR3 sequence (DNA): TGTGCCAGCAGCTTAGCGGGAGGGCTGGAGACCCAGTACTTC. Protein product: CASSLAGGLETQYF.

J is TRBJ2-7 and V is TRBV4-2; D not certain. Trimming left V 3 bases short and J 2 bases short, with 8 bases between. This CDR3 spans 13 amino acids. Per germline, CDR1 LGHNA and CDR2 YNFKEQ. CDR3 DNA: TGTGCCAGCAGCCAGCCTGCCGCCTACGAGCAGTACTTC. Its protein is CASSQPAAYEQYF.

The chain is built from TRBV7-8 and TRBJ2-7; a possible D gene is TRBD2 (6 bases). In germline, CDR1 is SGHVS, CDR2 FQNEAQ. There are 16 residues in the CDR3. Trimming removed 5 bases at V and 0 bases at J, with 17 bases between. The CDR3 reads CASSVESGLGSYEQYF. The CDR3 coding sequence is TGTGCCAGCAGCGTAGAATCGGGACTGGGCTCCTACGAGCAGTACTTC.

The genes are TRBV4-2 and TRBJ2-7; D remains unclear. The V and J ends lost 4 bases and 4 bases respectively, with 8 bases between them. The CDR3 has 12 amino acids. Looked up from germline, CDR1 is LGHNA and CDR2 is YNFKEQ. This CDR3 reads CASSPNQYEQYF. The CDR3 DNA reads as TGTGCCAGCAGCCCGAATCAGTACGAGCAGTACTTC.

The chain has TRBV9 and TRBJ2-3, with D tentatively TRBD2 (5 bases). Trimming stripped 0 bases from V and 0 bases from J, with 11 bases between. CDR3 length: 16 residues. Germline V gene sequence: CDR1 SGDLS, CDR2 YYNGEE. The chain's CDR3 is CASSVDRGLSTDTQYF. The CDR3 region has the DNA TGTGCCAGCAGCGTAGATCGAGGGCTAAGCACAGATACGCAGTATTTT.